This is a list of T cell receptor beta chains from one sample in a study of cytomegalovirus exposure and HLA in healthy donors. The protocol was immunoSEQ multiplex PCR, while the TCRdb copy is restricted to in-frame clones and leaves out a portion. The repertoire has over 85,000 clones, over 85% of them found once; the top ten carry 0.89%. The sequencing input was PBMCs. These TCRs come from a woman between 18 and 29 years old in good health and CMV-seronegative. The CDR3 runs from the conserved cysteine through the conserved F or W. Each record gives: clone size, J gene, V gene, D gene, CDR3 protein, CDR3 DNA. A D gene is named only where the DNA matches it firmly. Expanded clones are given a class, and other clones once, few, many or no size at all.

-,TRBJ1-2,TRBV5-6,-,CASSLVGANYGYTF,TGTGCCAGCAGCTTGGTTGGAGCTAACTATGGCTACACCTTC
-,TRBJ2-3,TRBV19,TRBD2,CASSSGLAGRTDTQYF,TGTGCCAGTAGCTCAGGACTAGCGGGGAGGACAGATACGCAGTATTTT
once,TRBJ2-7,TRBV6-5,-,CASSYGSGNYEQYF,TGTGCCAGCAGTTATGGTAGCGGCAACTACGAGCAGTACTTC
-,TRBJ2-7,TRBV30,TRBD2,CAWSTEAGVGYEQYF,TGTGCCTGGAGTACGGAAGCGGGAGTCGGCTACGAGCAGTACTTC
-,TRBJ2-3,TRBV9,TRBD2,CASSVGTSGSRKDTQYF,TGTGCCAGCAGCGTTGGTACTAGCGGGAGCCGGAAAGATACGCAGTATTTT
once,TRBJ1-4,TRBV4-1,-,CASSHTLKQGLYIEKLFF,TGCGCCAGCAGCCACACCCTTAAGCAGGGGCTTTACATCGAAAAACTGTTTTTT
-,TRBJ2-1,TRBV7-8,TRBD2,CASSLFGRVSYNEQFF,TGTGCCAGCAGCTTATTCGGGAGGGTCTCCTACAATGAGCAGTTCTTC
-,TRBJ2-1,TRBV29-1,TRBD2,CSVEGTSGSPYYNEQFF,TGCAGCGTGGAAGGGACTAGCGGGAGTCCCTACTACAATGAGCAGTTCTTC
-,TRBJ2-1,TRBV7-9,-,CASSLPSDNEQFF,TGTGCCAGCAGCTTGCCCAGTGATAATGAGCAGTTCTTC
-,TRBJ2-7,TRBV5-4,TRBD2,CASSTGTSGIYEQYF,TGTGCCAGCAGCACCGGGACTAGCGGGATTTACGAGCAGTACTTC
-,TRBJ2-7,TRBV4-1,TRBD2,CASSQRLSGTTTSYEQYF,TGCGCCAGCAGCCAACGTCTATCCGGGACTACAACCTCCTACGAGCAGTACTTC